The 13 T cell receptor beta chains below all came from one sample that was sequenced in a study of beta chain features in type 1 diabetes. Study-level points and caveats: Among all four CD4+ subsets, Type 1 diabetes patients had TCRB CDR3s that were moderately but significantly shorter.

These receptors have no identified antigens. Sequenced material consisted of expressed TCRB transcripts (all of the isolated RNA was reverse transcribed). Sequenced by immunoSEQ multiplex PCR; TCRdb stores in-frame clones only, minus some. The data show over 150,000 clones, about 7.8% seen once. The sequenced sample was central memory CD4+ T cells from blood. These TCRs come from a woman aged 35 to 49 with type 1 diabetes.

This chain uses TRBV5-1 with TRBJ2-3; D is unresolved. The germline CDR1 and CDR2 sequences are SGHRS and YFSETQ. The V gene lost 4 bases and the J gene lost 0 bases, with 12 bases spanning the gap. This CDR3 has 15 residues. The CDR3 loop is CASSRGETSTDTQYF. The CDR3 nucleotides read TGCGCCAGCAGCCGAGGAGAGACTAGCACAGATACGCAGTATTTT. The full variable domain, with the rest looked up from reference TRBV5-1 and TRBJ2-3, is KAGVTQTPRYLIKTRGQQVTLSCSPISGHRSVSWYQQTPGQGLQFLFEYFSETQRNKGNFPGRFSGRQFSNSRSEMNVSTLELGDSALYLCASSRGETSTDTQYFGPGTRLTVL.

This clone was recorded a few times. This chain connects TRBV18 to TRBJ2-7; TRBD1 aligns across 8 bases. The CDR3 extends over 14 amino acids. The germline V gene encodes CDR1 KGHSH and CDR2 LQKENI. With 3 bases clipped from V and 5 bases from J, the junction kept 6 bases outside the gene matches. The chain's CDR3 is CASSPQDRDHEQYF. The CDR3 nucleotides are TGTGCCAGCTCACCCCAGGACAGGGACCACGAGCAGTACTTC. The entire variable domain, with the rest obtained from reference TRBV18 and TRBJ2-7, is as follows: NAGVMQNPRHLVRRRGQEARLRCSPMKGHSHVYWYRQLPEEGLKFMVYLQKENIIDESGMPKERFSAEFPKEGPSILRIQQVVRGDSAAYFCASSPQDRDHEQYFGPGTRLTVT.

The rearrangement joins TRBV7-2 to TRBJ2-7; D not certain. This CDR3 has 13 amino acids. The V gene lost 0 bases and the J gene lost 6 bases, with 9 bases spanning the gap. Germline CDR1 SGHTA, CDR2 FQGNSA. CDR3 in DNA: TGTGCCAGCAGCTTAGCGCCGGCAGGCGAGCAGTACTTC. Protein sequence: CASSLAPAGEQYF.

This clone was counted between two and nine times. This chain connects TRBV7-2 to TRBJ2-1; TRBD1 aligns across 9 bases. The V segment lost 4 bases and the J segment 10 bases; nucleotides outside the gene matches: 14. Germline values: CDR1 SGHTA, CDR2 FQGNSA. The length of the CDR3 is 16 residues. The DNA of the CDR3 is TGTGCCAGCAGCTCGAGGGCAGGACAGGGGAAGAACGAGCAGTTCTTC. Its translation: CASSSRAGQGKNEQFF.

The sample holds a few counts of this clone. This chain connects TRBV28 to TRBJ2-5; D might be TRBD2 (7 bases). From germline, CDR1 is MDHEN and CDR2 SYDVKM. V was clipped by 5 bases and J by 5 bases, with 21 bases between them. CDR3 length: 16 amino acids. The CDR3 region has the DNA TGTGCCAGCAGTACTCCTCCCGGGGGGCAGGGGGAGACCCAGTACTTC. Protein product: CASSTPPGGQGETQYF.

This sequence joins TRBV7-9 and TRBJ1-4; 7 bases agree with TRBD1. The CDR3 totals 14 residues. Trimming cost V 10 bases and J 5 bases; bases outside gene matches: 10. Germline V gene data show CDR1 as SEHNR and CDR2 as FQNEAQ (reference sequence). CDR3 sequence: CAISLRDRNEKLFF. In DNA form, the CDR3 reads TGTGCCATTTCACTCCGGGACAGAAATGAAAAACTGTTTTTT. Complete variable domain (other parts from reference TRBV7-9 and TRBJ1-4): DTGVSQNPRHKITKRGQNVTFRCDPISEHNRLYWYRQTLGQGPEFLTYFQNEAQLEKSRLLSDRFSAERPKGSFSTLEIQRTEQGDSAMYLCAISLRDRNEKLFFGSGTQLSVL.

The CDR3 nucleotides are TGTGCCAGCAGCTTCGGTGTACAGGAACAAGAGACCCAGTACTTC. Its protein is CASSFGVQEQETQYF. J is TRBJ2-5 and V is TRBV5-4; perhaps TRBD1 as D (5 bases). Germline assignment: CDR1 SGHNT and CDR2 YYREEE (reference sequence). The CDR3 spans 15 residues. Between the trimmed V and J ends, which lost 2 bases and 2 bases, there was a span of 13 bases. The whole variable domain, filled in from reference TRBV5-4 and TRBJ2-5, reads ETGVTQSPTHLIKTRGQQVTLRCSSQSGHNTVSWYQQALGQGPQFIFQYYREEENGRGNFPPRFSGLQFPNYSSELNVNALELDDSALYLCASSFGVQEQETQYFGPGTRLLVL.

This clone was observed a few times. This sequence joins TRBV14 and TRBJ1-4; D remains unclear. Trimming took 4 bases from V and 7 from J, leaving 10 bases between them. This CDR3 comprises 13 residues. CDR1 SGHDN and CDR2 FVKESK come from the germline V gene. The CDR3 DNA reads TGTGCCAGCAGCCTTGGAGGGTTTGAAAAACTGTTTTTT. It encodes CASSLGGFEKLFF.

The chain couples TRBV19 to TRBJ2-3, with unresolved D. The CDR3 extends over 16 amino acids. Trimming removed 1 base from V and 2 bases from J, with 13 bases in between. The V gene's germline CDR1 is LNHDA and CDR2 SQIVND (reference sequence). In nucleotides, the CDR3 is TGTGCCAGTAGTATAGCGTACCTTCAGAACACAGATACGCAGTATTTT. It is translated as CASSIAYLQNTDTQYF.

This clone appeared a few times. V is TRBV9 and J is TRBJ2-7, with 7 bases fitting TRBD2. The CDR3 loop spans 15 amino acids. The junction had 5 bases not matched to a gene; V was cut back by 0 bases and J by 2 bases. Germline V gene lookup returns CDR1 SGDLS and CDR2 YYNGEE. The CDR3 sequence is CASSVGTGGAYEQYF. The CDR3 DNA is TGTGCCAGCAGCGTAGGGACGGGAGGCGCCTACGAGCAGTACTTC.

Only a few counts were recorded for this clone. The chain recombines TRBV7-3 with TRBJ2-5, with 7 nucleotides matching TRBD1. Trimming at V came to 5 bases and at J to 5 bases, leaving 8 bases not matched to a gene. CDR1 is SGHTA and CDR2 is FQGTGA in the germline V gene. The length of the CDR3 is 14 residues. The CDR3 spells CASSPNRGEETQYF. The CDR3, as DNA: TGTGCCAGCAGCCCCAACAGGGGCGAGGAGACCCAGTACTTC.

This clone came up once. The chain couples TRBV4-3 to TRBJ2-7; D is perhaps TRBD2 (5 bases). Trimming took 1 base from V and 6 from J, leaving 19 bases between them. The CDR3 length is 16 residues. The V gene's germline CDR1 is LGHNA and CDR2 YSLEER. The CDR3 protein is CASSQGTSGLMVEQYF. The CDR3 DNA reads as TGCGCCAGCAGCCAAGGTACGAGTGGACTCATGGTCGAGCAGTACTTC.

This clone was recorded at least ten times. The rearrangement joins TRBV6-5 to TRBJ1-5; TRBD1 aligns across 10 bases. This CDR3 is 15 amino acids long. V shed 6 bases and J 4 bases; nucleotides not matched to a gene: 6. Looked up from germline, CDR1 is MNHEY and CDR2 is SVGAGI. Written as DNA, the CDR3 is TGTGCCAGCAGCACGGGACAGGGGAGGAATCAGCCCCAGCATTTT. Translation gives CASSTGQGRNQPQHF.